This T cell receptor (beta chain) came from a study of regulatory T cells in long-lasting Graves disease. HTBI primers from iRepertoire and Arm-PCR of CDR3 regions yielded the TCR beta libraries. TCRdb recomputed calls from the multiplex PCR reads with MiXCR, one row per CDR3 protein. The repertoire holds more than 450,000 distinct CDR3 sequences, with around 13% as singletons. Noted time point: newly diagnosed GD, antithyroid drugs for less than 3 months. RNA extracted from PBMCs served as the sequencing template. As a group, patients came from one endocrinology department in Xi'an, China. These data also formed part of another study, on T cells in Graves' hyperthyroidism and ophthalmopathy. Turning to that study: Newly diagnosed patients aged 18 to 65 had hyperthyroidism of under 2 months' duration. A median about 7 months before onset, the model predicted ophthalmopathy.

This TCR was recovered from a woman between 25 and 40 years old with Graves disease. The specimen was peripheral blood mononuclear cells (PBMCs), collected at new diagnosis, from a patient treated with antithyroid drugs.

The CDR3 coding sequence is TGTGCCAGCACCCAAACAGCGAACACCGGGGAGCTGTTTTTT. It specifies CASTQTANTGELFF. The chain joins TRBV5-5 to TRBJ2-2; the D is unclear. In germline, CDR1 is SGHKS, CDR2 YYEKEE (reference sequence). The CDR3 extends over 14 amino acids. Trimming removed 6 bases at V and 0 bases at J, with 9 bases between.